These T cell receptor beta chains were read from a single sample in a study of technical replicates of blood from several donors. Data came from immunoSEQ multiplex PCR; TCRdb stores just in-frame clones and leaves some out. The repertoire consists of more than 90,000 clones, with approximately 94% occurring once and the leading ten covering about 0.21%. The sequencing input was T cells isolated from PBMCs. These receptors came from a human donor in good health. Each CDR3 is given with its conserved first and last residue. Each record gives: V gene, J gene, D gene, clone size, CDR3 protein, CDR3 DNA. The D gene is left open where the match is weak. The size field is filled for only some rows; it gives once, few, many or a size class.

v_call: TRBV15
j_call: TRBJ1-2
d_call: -
clone_size: -
cdr3_aa: CATSRERDSYGYTF
cdr3_nt: TGTGCCACCAGCAGAGAAAGGGACTCCTATGGCTACACCTTC

v_call: TRBV5-1
j_call: TRBJ2-6
d_call: TRBD2
clone_size: -
cdr3_aa: CASTLTTTRGGNSGANVLTF
cdr3_nt: TGCGCCAGCACACTAACCACAACCCGGGGGGGCAACTCTGGGGCCAACGTCCTGACTTTC

v_call: TRBV19
j_call: TRBJ2-7
d_call: TRBD2
clone_size: once
cdr3_aa: CASSPRGGTHEQYF
cdr3_nt: TGTGCCAGTAGTCCCCGGGGGGGGACCCACGAGCAGTACTTC

v_call: TRBV5-1
j_call: TRBJ1-2
d_call: -
clone_size: -
cdr3_aa: CASSPWTSDYGYTF
cdr3_nt: TGCGCCAGCAGCCCTTGGACAAGCGACTATGGCTACACCTTC

v_call: TRBV7-2
j_call: TRBJ1-1
d_call: TRBD1
clone_size: -
cdr3_aa: CASSLPGTGTRDTEAFF
cdr3_nt: TGTGCCAGCAGCCTTCCCGGGACAGGGACCAGGGACACTGAAGCTTTCTTT

v_call: TRBV10-3
j_call: TRBJ2-5
d_call: TRBD2
clone_size: once
cdr3_aa: CATLTSGGKTQYF
cdr3_nt: TGTGCCACGTTGACTAGCGGGGGGAAGACCCAGTACTTC

v_call: TRBV4-1
j_call: TRBJ2-3
d_call: TRBD2
clone_size: -
cdr3_aa: CASSLSRGGESTDTQYF
cdr3_nt: TGCGCCAGCAGCCTCTCCCGCGGGGGGGAGAGCACAGATACGCAGTATTTT

v_call: TRBV5-6
j_call: TRBJ1-4
d_call: TRBD1
clone_size: -
cdr3_aa: CASSCSMTGDEKLFF
cdr3_nt: TGTGCCAGCAGCTGCTCGATGACAGGGGACGAAAAACTGTTTTTT

v_call: TRBV5-4
j_call: TRBJ2-5
d_call: -
clone_size: -
cdr3_aa: CASSPQRQETQYF
cdr3_nt: TGTGCCAGCAGCCCACAACGACAAGAGACCCAGTACTTC

v_call: TRBV10-2
j_call: TRBJ2-7
d_call: TRBD2
clone_size: -
cdr3_aa: CAIGTSGTDEQYF
cdr3_nt: TGCGCCATCGGGACTAGCGGGACGGACGAGCAGTACTTC

v_call: TRBV7-9
j_call: TRBJ2-7
d_call: -
clone_size: -
cdr3_aa: CASSLGGREQYF
cdr3_nt: TGTGCCAGCAGCTTAGGAGGGCGCGAGCAGTACTTC

v_call: TRBV7-8
j_call: TRBJ1-5
d_call: -
clone_size: -
cdr3_aa: CASSLAAGISNQPQHF
cdr3_nt: TGTGCCAGCAGCTTAGCGGCCGGGATTAGCAATCAGCCCCAGCATTTT

v_call: TRBV7-9
j_call: TRBJ1-2
d_call: TRBD1
clone_size: -
cdr3_aa: CASTNLGGFYGYTF
cdr3_nt: TGTGCCAGCACTAACCTAGGGGGCTTTTATGGCTACACCTTC

v_call: TRBV11-2
j_call: TRBJ2-2
d_call: -
clone_size: -
cdr3_aa: CASSLDPVAGELFF
cdr3_nt: TGTGCCAGCAGCTTAGACCCCGTAGCCGGGGAGCTGTTTTTT

v_call: TRBV20-1
j_call: TRBJ1-2
d_call: -
clone_size: -
cdr3_aa: CSAGEQGRYTF
cdr3_nt: TGCAGTGCGGGAGAACAGGGACGCTACACCTTC

v_call: TRBV11-3
j_call: TRBJ2-3
d_call: -
clone_size: -
cdr3_aa: CASSLGSGGPSVDTQYF
cdr3_nt: TGTGCCAGCAGCTTAGGTTCCGGGGGGCCCTCTGTAGATACGCAGTATTTT

v_call: TRBV29-1
j_call: TRBJ2-2
d_call: -
clone_size: -
cdr3_aa: CSVLWDKLTGELFF
cdr3_nt: TGCAGCGTTTTATGGGACAAACTCACCGGGGAGCTGTTTTTT

v_call: TRBV15
j_call: TRBJ1-4
d_call: TRBD1
clone_size: once
cdr3_aa: CATSGRDRPRSNEKLFF
cdr3_nt: TGTGCCACCAGCGGACGGGACAGGCCCCGCTCTAATGAAAAACTGTTTTTT

v_call: TRBV9
j_call: TRBJ1-1
d_call: -
clone_size: -
cdr3_aa: CASSAKKGGVGTEAFF
cdr3_nt: TGTGCCAGCAGCGCTAAGAAGGGAGGGGTAGGAACTGAAGCTTTCTTT

v_call: TRBV11-2
j_call: TRBJ2-1
d_call: -
clone_size: -
cdr3_aa: CASSLDPDSFYNEQFF
cdr3_nt: TGTGCCAGCAGCTTAGATCCGGACAGCTTCTACAATGAGCAGTTCTTC

v_call: TRBV1
j_call: TRBJ2-2
d_call: -
clone_size: -
cdr3_aa: CTSSQDFGERGDTGELFF
cdr3_nt: TGCACCAGCAGCCAAGATTTCGGGGAGCGGGGGGACACCGGGGAGCTGTTTTTT

v_call: TRBV6-4
j_call: TRBJ2-1
d_call: TRBD2
clone_size: -
cdr3_aa: CASSVSGTSSYNEQFF
cdr3_nt: TGTGCCAGCAGTGTTAGCGGGACCAGCTCCTACAATGAGCAGTTCTTC

v_call: TRBV30
j_call: TRBJ2-7
d_call: TRBD1
clone_size: -
cdr3_aa: CAWSIQGDEQYF
cdr3_nt: TGTGCCTGGAGTATACAGGGGGACGAGCAGTACTTC

v_call: TRBV28
j_call: TRBJ1-4
d_call: -
clone_size: -
cdr3_aa: CASSFLAATNEKLFF
cdr3_nt: TGTGCCAGCAGTTTTTTAGCTGCAACTAATGAAAAACTGTTTTTT

v_call: TRBV5-4
j_call: TRBJ1-2
d_call: -
clone_size: -
cdr3_aa: CASSSKLARHGYTF
cdr3_nt: TGTGCCAGCAGTAGTAAGTTGGCGAGGCATGGCTACACCTTC

v_call: TRBV5-6
j_call: TRBJ2-3
d_call: TRBD2
clone_size: once
cdr3_aa: CASSLGLAGGTDTQYF
cdr3_nt: TGTGCCAGCAGCTTGGGACTAGCGGGCGGCACAGATACGCAGTATTTT

v_call: TRBV10-1
j_call: TRBJ2-2
d_call: -
clone_size: -
cdr3_aa: CASSESIKTGRRHGELFF
cdr3_nt: TGCGCCAGCAGTGAGTCGATAAAGACAGGCAGGCGACACGGGGAGCTGTTTTTT

v_call: TRBV19
j_call: TRBJ2-2
d_call: TRBD2
clone_size: -
cdr3_aa: CASSIISGVGILGELFF
cdr3_nt: TGTGCCAGTAGTATCATTAGCGGGGTTGGCATTTTGGGGGAGCTGTTTTTT

v_call: TRBV2
j_call: TRBJ1-4
d_call: TRBD1
clone_size: -
cdr3_aa: CASRPSNRGPLIATNEKLFF
cdr3_nt: TGTGCCAGCAGGCCCTCAAACAGGGGACCCCTCATTGCAACTAATGAAAAACTGTTTTTT

v_call: TRBV4-1
j_call: TRBJ2-7
d_call: TRBD2
clone_size: -
cdr3_aa: CASTPLAGSYEQYF
cdr3_nt: TGCGCCAGCACCCCCCTAGCGGGCTCCTACGAGCAGTACTTC